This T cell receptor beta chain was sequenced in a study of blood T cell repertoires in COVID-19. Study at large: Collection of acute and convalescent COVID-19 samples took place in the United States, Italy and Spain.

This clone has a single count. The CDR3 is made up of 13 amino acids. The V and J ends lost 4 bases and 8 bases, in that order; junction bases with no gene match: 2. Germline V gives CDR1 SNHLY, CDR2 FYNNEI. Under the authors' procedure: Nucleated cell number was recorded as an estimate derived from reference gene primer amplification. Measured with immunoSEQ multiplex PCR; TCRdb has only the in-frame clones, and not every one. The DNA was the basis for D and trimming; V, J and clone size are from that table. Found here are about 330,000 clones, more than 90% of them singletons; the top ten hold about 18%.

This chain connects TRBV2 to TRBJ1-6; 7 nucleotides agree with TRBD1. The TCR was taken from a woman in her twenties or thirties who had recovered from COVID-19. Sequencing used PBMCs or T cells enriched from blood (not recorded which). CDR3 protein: CASSATGDSPLHF. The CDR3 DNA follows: TGTGCCAGCAGTGCCACAGGGGATTCACCCCTCCACTTT.